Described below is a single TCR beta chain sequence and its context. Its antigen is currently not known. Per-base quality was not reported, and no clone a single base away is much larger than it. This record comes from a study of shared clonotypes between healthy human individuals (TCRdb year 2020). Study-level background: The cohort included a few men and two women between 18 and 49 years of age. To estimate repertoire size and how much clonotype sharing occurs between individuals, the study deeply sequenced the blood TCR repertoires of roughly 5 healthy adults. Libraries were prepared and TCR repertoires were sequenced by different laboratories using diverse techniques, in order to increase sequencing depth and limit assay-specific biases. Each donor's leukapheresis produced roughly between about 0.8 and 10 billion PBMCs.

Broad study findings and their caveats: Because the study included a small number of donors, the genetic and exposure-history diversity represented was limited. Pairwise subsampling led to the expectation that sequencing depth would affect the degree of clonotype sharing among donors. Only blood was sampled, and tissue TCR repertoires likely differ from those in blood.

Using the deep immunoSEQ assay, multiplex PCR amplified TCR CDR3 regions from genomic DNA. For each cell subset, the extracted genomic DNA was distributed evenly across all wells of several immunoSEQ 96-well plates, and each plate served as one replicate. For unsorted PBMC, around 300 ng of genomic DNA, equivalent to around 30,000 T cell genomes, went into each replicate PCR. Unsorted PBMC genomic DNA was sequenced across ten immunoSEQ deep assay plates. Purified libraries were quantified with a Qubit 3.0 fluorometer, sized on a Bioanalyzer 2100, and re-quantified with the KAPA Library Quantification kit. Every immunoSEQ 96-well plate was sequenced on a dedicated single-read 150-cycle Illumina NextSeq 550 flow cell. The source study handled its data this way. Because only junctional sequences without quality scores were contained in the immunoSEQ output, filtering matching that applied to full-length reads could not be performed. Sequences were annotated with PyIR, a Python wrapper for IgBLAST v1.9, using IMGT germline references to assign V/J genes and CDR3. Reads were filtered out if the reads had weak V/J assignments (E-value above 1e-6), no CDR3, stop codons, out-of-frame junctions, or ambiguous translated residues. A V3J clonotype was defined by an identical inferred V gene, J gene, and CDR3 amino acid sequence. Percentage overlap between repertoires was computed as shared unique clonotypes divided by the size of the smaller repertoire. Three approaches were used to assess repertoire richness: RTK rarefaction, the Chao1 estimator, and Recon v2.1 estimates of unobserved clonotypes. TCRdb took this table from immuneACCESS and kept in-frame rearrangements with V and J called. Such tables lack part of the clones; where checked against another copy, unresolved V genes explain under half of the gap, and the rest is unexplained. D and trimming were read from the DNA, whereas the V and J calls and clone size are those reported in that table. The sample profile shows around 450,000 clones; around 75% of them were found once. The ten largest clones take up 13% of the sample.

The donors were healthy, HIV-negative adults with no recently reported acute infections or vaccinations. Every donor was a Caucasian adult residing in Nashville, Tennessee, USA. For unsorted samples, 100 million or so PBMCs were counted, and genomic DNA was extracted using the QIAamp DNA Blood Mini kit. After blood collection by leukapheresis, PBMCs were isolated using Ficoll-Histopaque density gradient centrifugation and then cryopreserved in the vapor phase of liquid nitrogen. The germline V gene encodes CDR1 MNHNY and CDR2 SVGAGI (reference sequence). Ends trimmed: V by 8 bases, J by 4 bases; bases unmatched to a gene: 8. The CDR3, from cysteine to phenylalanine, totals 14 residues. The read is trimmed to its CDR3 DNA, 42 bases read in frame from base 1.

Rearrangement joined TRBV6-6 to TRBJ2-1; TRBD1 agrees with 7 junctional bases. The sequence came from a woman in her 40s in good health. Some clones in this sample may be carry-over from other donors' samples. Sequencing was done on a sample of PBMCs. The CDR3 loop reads CASAHYRGYNEQFF. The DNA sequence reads TGTGCCAGCGCACATTACAGGGGATACAATGAGCAGTTCTTC.